This TCR beta chain was captured in a study of blood T cell repertoires in COVID-19. About the study: The study drew acute and convalescent COVID-19 samples from the United States, Italy and Spain. PBMCs, B-cell-depleted T cells, or T cells provided the cDNA or gDNA that made up the material.

In the original workflow: Reference gene primer amplification gave estimated nucleated cell counts. TCRdb's table, derived via immunoSEQ multiplex PCR, lists solely in-frame clones and lacks some. V and J calls and clone size are copied from that table; D and trimming were computed from the DNA. The table lists about 290,000 clones, approximately 89% of them singletons. Deletions cut 1 base from V and 0 bases from J, with 8 bases between. The CDR3 sequence is 16 residues long. Germline V lookup: CDR1 SGHRS, CDR2 YFSETQ. The gene calls are TRBV5-1 and TRBJ1-6, with a possible D match to TRBD1 (6 bases). Sequenced material: peripheral blood. The sequence came from a woman in her thirties with COVID-19, enrolled during active disease. The CDR3 DNA is TGCGCCAGCAGCTTGAGGGGGAGCTCCTATAATTCACCCCTCCACTTT. Its protein is CASSLRGSSYNSPLHF.